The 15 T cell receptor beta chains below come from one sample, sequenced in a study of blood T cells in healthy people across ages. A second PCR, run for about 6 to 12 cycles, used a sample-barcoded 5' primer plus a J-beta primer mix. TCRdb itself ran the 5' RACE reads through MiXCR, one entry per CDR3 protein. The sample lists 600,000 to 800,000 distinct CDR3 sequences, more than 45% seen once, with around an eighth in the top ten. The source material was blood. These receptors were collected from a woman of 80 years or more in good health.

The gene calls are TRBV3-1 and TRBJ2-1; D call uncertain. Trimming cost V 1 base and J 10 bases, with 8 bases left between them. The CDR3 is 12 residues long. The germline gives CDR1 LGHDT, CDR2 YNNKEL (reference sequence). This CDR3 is CASSQGGSEQFF. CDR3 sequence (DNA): TGTGCCAGCAGCCAAGGAGGAAGCGAGCAGTTCTTC.

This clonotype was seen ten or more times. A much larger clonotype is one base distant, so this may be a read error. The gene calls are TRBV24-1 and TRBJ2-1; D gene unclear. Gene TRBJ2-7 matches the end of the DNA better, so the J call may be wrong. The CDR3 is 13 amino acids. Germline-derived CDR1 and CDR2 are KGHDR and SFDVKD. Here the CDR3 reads CATSRLGYNEQYF. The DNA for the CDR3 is TGTGCCACCAGCCGCTTGGGGTACAATGAGCAGTACTTC.

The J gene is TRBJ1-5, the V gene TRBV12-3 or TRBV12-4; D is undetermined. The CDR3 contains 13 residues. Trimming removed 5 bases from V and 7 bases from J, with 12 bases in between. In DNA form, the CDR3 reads TGTGCCAGCAGTCCCGGGCCGCAACAGCCCCAGCATTTT. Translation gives CASSPGPQQPQHF.

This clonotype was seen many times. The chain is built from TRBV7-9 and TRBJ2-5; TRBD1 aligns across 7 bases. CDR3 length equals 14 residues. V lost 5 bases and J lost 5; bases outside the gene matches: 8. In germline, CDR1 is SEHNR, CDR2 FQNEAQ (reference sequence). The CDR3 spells CASSRNTQGETQYF. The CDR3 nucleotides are TGTGCCAGCAGCCGTAATACACAGGGGGAGACCCAGTACTTC.

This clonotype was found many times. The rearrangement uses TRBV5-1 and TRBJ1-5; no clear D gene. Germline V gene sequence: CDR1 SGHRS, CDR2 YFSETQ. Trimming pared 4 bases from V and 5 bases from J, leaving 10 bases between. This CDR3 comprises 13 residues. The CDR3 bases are TGCGCCAGCAGCCGGTCGGGTGATCAGCCCCAGCATTTT. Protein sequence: CASSRSGDQPQHF.

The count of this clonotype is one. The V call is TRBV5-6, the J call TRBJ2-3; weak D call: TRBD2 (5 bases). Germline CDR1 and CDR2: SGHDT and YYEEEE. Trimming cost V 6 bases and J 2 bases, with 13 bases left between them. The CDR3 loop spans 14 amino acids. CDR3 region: CASTLDLFTDTQYF. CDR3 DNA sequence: TGTGCCAGCACCCTGGACTTATTCACAGATACGCAGTATTTT.

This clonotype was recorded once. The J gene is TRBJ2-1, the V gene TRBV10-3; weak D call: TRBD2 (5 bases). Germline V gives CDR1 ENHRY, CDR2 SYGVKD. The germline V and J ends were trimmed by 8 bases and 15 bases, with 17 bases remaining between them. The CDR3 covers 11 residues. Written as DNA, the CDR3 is TGTGCCATCCTAGCAGGTTCAAAATCGTTCTTC. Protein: CAILAGSKSFF.

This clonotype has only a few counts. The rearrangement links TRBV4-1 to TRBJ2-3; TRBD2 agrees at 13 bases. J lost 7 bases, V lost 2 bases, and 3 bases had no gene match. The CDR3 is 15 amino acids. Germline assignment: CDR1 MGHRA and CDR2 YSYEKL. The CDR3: CASSQLGTSGNTQYF. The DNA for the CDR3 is TGCGCCAGCAGCCAATTGGGGACTAGCGGGAATACGCAGTATTTT.

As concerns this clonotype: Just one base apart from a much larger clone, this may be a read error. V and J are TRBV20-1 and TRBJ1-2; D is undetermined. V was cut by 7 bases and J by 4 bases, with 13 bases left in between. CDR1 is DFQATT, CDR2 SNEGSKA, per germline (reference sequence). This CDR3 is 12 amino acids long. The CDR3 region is CSVTATSYGYTF. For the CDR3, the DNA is TGCAGTGTTACAGCCACCTCCTATGGCTACACCTTC.

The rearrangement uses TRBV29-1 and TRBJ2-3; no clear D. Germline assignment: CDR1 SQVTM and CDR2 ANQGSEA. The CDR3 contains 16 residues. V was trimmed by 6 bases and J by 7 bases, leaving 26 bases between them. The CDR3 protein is CSVKVGSTSTSNTQYF. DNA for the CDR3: TGCAGCGTGAAGGTGGGGTCCACTTCAACCAGCAATACGCAGTATTTT.

The CDR3: CASSVGGQGAYGYTF. The DNA for the CDR3 is TGTGCCAGCAGCGTAGGGGGACAGGGAGCCTATGGCTACACCTTC. This chain links TRBV9 with TRBJ1-2; 9 positions agree with TRBD1. V lost 0 bases to trimming and J lost 4 bases; unmatched junction nucleotides: 4. The CDR3 is 15 amino acids. CDR1 SGDLS and CDR2 YYNGEE come from the germline V gene.

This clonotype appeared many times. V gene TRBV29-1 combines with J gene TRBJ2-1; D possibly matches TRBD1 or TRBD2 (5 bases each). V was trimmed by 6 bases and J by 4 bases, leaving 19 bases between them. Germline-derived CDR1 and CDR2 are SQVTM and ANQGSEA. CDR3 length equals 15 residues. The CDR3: CSVAPRDGSYNEQFF. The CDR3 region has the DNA TGCAGCGTCGCCCCCCGGGACGGAAGTTACAATGAGCAGTTCTTC.

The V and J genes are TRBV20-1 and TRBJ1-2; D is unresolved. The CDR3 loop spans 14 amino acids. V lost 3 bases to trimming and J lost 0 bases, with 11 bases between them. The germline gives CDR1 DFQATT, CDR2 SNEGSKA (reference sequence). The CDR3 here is CSASESRTNYGYTF. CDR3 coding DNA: TGCAGTGCTAGTGAAAGCCGAACTAACTATGGCTACACCTTC.

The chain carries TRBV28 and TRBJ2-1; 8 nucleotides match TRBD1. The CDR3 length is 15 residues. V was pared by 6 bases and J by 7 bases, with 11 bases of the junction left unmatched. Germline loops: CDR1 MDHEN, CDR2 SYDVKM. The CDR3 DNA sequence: TGTGCCAGCAGACTCCAGGGGGCTATTGGGAATGAGCAGTTCTTC. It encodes CASRLQGAIGNEQFF.

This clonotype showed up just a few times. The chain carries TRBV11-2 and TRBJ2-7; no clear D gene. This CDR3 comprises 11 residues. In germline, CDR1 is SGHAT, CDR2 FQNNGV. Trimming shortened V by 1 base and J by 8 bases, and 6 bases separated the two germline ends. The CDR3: CASSLGRQQYF. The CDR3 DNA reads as TGTGCCAGCAGCTTAGGTCGGCAGCAGTACTTC. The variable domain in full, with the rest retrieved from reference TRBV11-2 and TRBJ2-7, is EAGVAQSPRYKIIEKRQSVAFWCNPISGHATLYWYQQILGQGPKLLIQFQNNGVVDDSQLPKDRFSAERLKGVDSTLKIQPAKLEDSAVYLCASSLGRQQYFGPGTRLTVT.